The clone carrying this T cell receptor (beta chain) came up many times. Antigen unknown. MiXCR was run by TCRdb on the 5' RACE reads, yielding one entry per CDR3 protein. The sample lists 200,000 to 300,000 distinct CDR3 sequences; over 3% were seen once. The data originate from a study of T cells after yellow fever vaccination. Study conclusions and caveats: In post-booster samples, most primary-vaccination clones reappeared (about 96% CD4, 88% CD8).

Trimming cost V 5 bases and J 4 bases, with 15 bases left between them. The CDR3 length is 14 residues. CDR1 and CDR2 (germline): SGHDT, YYEEEE. The chain joins TRBV5-6 to TRBJ1-2; possible D gene TRBD1, 6 bases. Sequences were derived from PBMCs, sampled 15 days after the yellow fever booster vaccination. This receptor was obtained from a man aged 18 to 30 who received the YFV17D yellow fever vaccine. CDR3: CASRISYRVYGYTF. The DNA for the CDR3 is TGTGCCAGCAGGATATCGTACAGGGTCTATGGCTACACCTTC.